This T cell receptor beta chain originates from a study of T cells in Graves' hyperthyroidism and ophthalmopathy (dated 2019 in TCRdb). Background for the entire study: Peripheral blood samples were taken at the time of initial diagnosis, prior to any treatment. A discovery cohort of approximately 97 patients, about 40 with Graves' ophthalmopathy and approximately 57 with stable Graves' hyperthyroidism, was used to find distinguishing TCR V-J signatures. Prospective prediction of ophthalmopathy was tested in an independent validation cohort of 18 hyperthyroidism patients and around 16 patients who later progressed to ophthalmopathy. For training and testing, the 80 to 100 patients in the discovery cohort were randomly divided in a 7:3 ratio. Thyroid tissue and blood T-cell repertoires from about six Graves' hyperthyroidism patients were also compared in the study. Once sampling was done, hyperthyroidism patients were given methimazole at a starting dose of 30 mg daily, whereas ophthalmopathy patients were given high-dose intravenous methylprednisolone. According to the paper, TCR Vbeta CDR3 sequencing was carried out on 135 peripheral blood samples, which came from 40 to 45 ophthalmopathy, around 74 hyperthyroidism and roughly 17 progressor patients. Summary of the overall study and its limitations: Most expanded thyroid clonotypes (frequency above 0.001) were also detected in blood, a finding suggesting that blood repertoires may reflect thyroid immune responses. Sample size was not statistically predetermined, and investigators were not blinded to group allocation. In validation, the model predicted progression to ophthalmopathy a median of roughly 6.1 months before onset, with roughly 68% sensitivity and roughly 77% specificity. Ophthalmopathy was separated from stable hyperthyroidism by a 13 V-J signature model, with approximately 90% sensitivity and approximately 84% specificity obtained in cross-validation and 80%/75% obtained in testing.

V sheds 0 bases and J sheds 2 bases, leaving 10 bases between their ends. The CDR3 has 15 amino acids, counting the end cysteine and phenylalanine. Only the CDR3 DNA stays, 45 bases, in frame from base 1. The germline V gene (reference sequence) sets CDR1 to LGHDT and CDR2 to YNNKEL. The TCR beta CDR3 regions were amplified from RNA transcripts. For the first round of RT-PCR on the TCR CDR3, the HTBI primer set was used together with the Qiagen OneStep RT-PCR kit. A second multiplex PCR round built the libraries, followed by size selection and purification. The libraries were sequenced on an Illumina HiSeq2000 using paired-end 100 bp reads. In the original analysis: SOAPnuke was used to process the raw data, removing reads that contained adapters or uncalled bases, had a mean Phred below 15, or lacked an exact match to the constant primer or identifier. High-quality paired reads were merged with COPE v1.2.5, and unique nucleotide sequences were defined as clonotypes. MiTCR v1.1 was used to align the clonotypes against IMGT TRBV, TRBD and TRBJ reference segments. The analysis included only V-J combinations with a frequency above 0.0001, which together covered more than 99% of the repertoires. A TCS score was defined as the ratio between F50 (clonal expansion) and ExV (chaos), using BLOSUM62-based TCRdist between CDR3 peptides within each V-J. Welch's t-statistics and random forest reduced roughly 500 V-J features to about 13, which were used in a naive Bayes classifier (R e1071). TCRdb's own reprocessing of the public reads used fastp at Q25 and MiXCR and kept productive beta chains. Entries that share a CDR3 protein sequence are merged under the most common genes and DNA. Here the V and J calls rest on TCRdb's processing, not on the authors' analysis. The sample table records approximately 410,000 distinct CDR3 sequences; 14% to 15% of these occur just once. The ten largest make up less than 15% of the sample.

Notes on this clonotype: Its antigen is still unknown. No much larger clonotype is one base removed from it; base qualities were not supplied.

Moderately to severely active disease, a Clinical Activity Score of at least 3, a NOSPECS grade of at least 4, and a duration under 3 months were present in ophthalmopathy patients. Exclusion was applied to patients with uncontrolled infections, other autoimmune diseases, pregnancy or lactation. Clinical symptoms, serum thyroxine and TRAb, thyroid ultrasound, and orbital computed tomography formed the basis for the diagnoses. PBMCs were separated from approximately 10 ml of fresh peripheral blood using Ficoll-Paque density gradient centrifugation. Total RNA was extracted with Trizol reagent, and quality was checked on an Agilent 2100 Bioanalyzer.

Here the chain combines TRBV3-1 and TRBJ2-5; D gene: possibly TRBD2, on 6 matching bases. The sequenced material came from blood. The origin of this receptor is a man younger than 35 with Graves' ophthalmopathy. The sequence in DNA is TGTGCCAGCAGCCAAGAGTTTGGGGGGCAAGAGACCCAGTACTTC. It encodes CASSQEFGGQETQYF.